This passage covers 7 T cell receptor beta chains from one sample sequenced in a study of vaccination and CD4 T cells after COVID-19. Treatment of the sample: approximately 11-day PBMC culture with coronavirus spike peptide pools or control peptides (ViraFEST assay). Once obtained from cultured CD4+ T cells, the DNA was sequenced using the Oncomine TCR Beta short-read assay. MiXCR, run by TCRdb on the PCR reads, gives a single entry per CDR3 protein. The sample yields about 15,000 distinct CDR3 sequences, around 56% seen once. Their antigens are not known. Sequencing was done on a sample of CD4+ T cells from blood, cultured in vitro. The receptors here all came from a human donor who had recovered from COVID-19.

The chain combines TRBV20-1 with TRBJ2-5, with D perhaps matching TRBD2 (6 bases). CDR1 DFQATT and CDR2 SNEGSKA come from the germline V gene (reference sequence). The CDR3 loop spans 15 amino acids. V was shortened by 0 bases and J by 4 bases, with 15 bases between the two germline ends. This CDR3 is CSARDQAGFGETQYF. The CDR3 nucleotides read TGCAGTGCTAGAGATCAGGCGGGGTTCGGAGAGACCCAGTACTTC.

This clonotype was seen a few times. The chain joins TRBV27 to TRBJ1-1; D unresolved. V lost 1 base and J 5 bases, leaving 11 bases between the germline ends. CDR1 is MNHEY, CDR2 SMNVEV, per germline (reference sequence). CDR3 size: 14 residues. The CDR3 region is CASSLFPGKTEAFF. CDR3 bases: TGTGCCAGCAGTTTATTCCCAGGAAAGACTGAAGCTTTCTTT.

This chain links TRBV10-2 with TRBJ1-6; D gene uncertain. There are 14 residues in the CDR3. In germline, CDR1 is WSHSY, CDR2 SAAADI. Trimming pared 6 bases from V and 8 bases from J, leaving 14 bases between. Here the CDR3 reads CASRGGYVDSPLHF. Here the CDR3 DNA reads TGCGCCAGCAGGGGAGGGTATGTTGATTCACCCCTCCACTTT.

The V and J genes are TRBV9 and TRBJ2-7; TRBD1 agrees at 8 bases. The germline gives CDR1 SGDLS, CDR2 YYNGEE. There are 14 residues in the CDR3. J lost 4 bases, V lost 4 bases, and 7 bases had no gene match. In DNA, the CDR3 is TGTGCCAGCAGCCCCACGGACAGGGTGTACGAGCAGTACTTC. It is translated as CASSPTDRVYEQYF.

The chain uses TRBV19 and TRBJ2-3; 12 bases match TRBD2. Germline CDR1 is LNHDA and CDR2 is SQIVND (reference sequence). This CDR3 is built from 14 residues. The J segment lost 4 bases and the V segment lost 8 bases, leaving 4 bases of the junction unmatched. The DNA of the CDR3 is TGTGCCAGTCGGACTAGCGGGACCCCAGATACGCAGTATTTT. This translates into CASRTSGTPDTQYF.

The chain combines TRBV6-1 with TRBJ2-1; a weak D match, TRBD2 (6 bases). The CDR3 sequence is 15 residues long. CDR1 MNHNS and CDR2 SASEGT come from the germline V gene. Trimming left V 6 bases short and J 2 bases short, with 14 bases between. The CDR3, as DNA: TGTGCCAGCAGCCTTCGGAGGGTTACCTACAATGAGCAGTTCTTC. Residues: CASSLRRVTYNEQFF.

The CDR3 DNA sequence: TGCAGTGCCGGGGCATATGAGCAGTTCTTC. It codes for CSAGAYEQFF. This chain joins TRBV20-1 and TRBJ2-1; D is perhaps TRBD1 or TRBD2 (5 bases each). The length of the CDR3 is 10 residues. Germline loops: CDR1 DFQATT, CDR2 SNEGSKA (reference sequence). V lost 6 bases and J lost 8, with 8 bases in between.